These 17 T cell receptor beta chains originate from one sample sequenced in a study of Graves' ophthalmopathy and Graves' hyperthyroidism. As the template, RNA transcripts were used to amplify TCR beta CDR3 regions. HTBI primers served in a first-round RT-PCR, which a second-round multiplex PCR followed. TCRdb ran MiXCR on the multiplex PCR reads and lists one entry per CDR3 protein. The sample yields roughly 700,000 distinct CDR3 sequences, 40% seen once. The sample taken for sequencing was peripheral blood. These TCRs come from an adult man with Graves' ophthalmopathy.

This rearrangement joins TRBV20-1 to TRBJ2-7; 8 bases fit TRBD1. The J call is doubtful: the DNA matches TRBJ2-1 better. Per germline, CDR1 DFQATT and CDR2 SNEGSKA (reference sequence). The CDR3 extends over 14 amino acids. CDR3 sequence (DNA): TGCAGTGCGCTACAGGGGGGCTCCTACAATGAGCAGTTCTTC. Translation gives CSALQGGSYNEQFF.

This clonotype was detected ten times or more. The genes are TRBV7-2 and TRBJ1-1, with 8 bases aligning to TRBD1. This CDR3 has 16 residues. Germline lookup yields CDR1 SGHTA and CDR2 FQGNSA. Trimming at V came to 5 bases and at J to 0 bases, leaving 8 bases not matched to a gene. CDR3 sequence: CASSQAQGALNTEAFF. CDR3 nucleotides: TGTGCCAGCAGCCAAGCGCAGGGGGCGTTGAACACTGAAGCTTTCTTT.

In its sample, this clonotype was seen a few times. The chain carries TRBV5-4 and TRBJ2-2; D is ambiguous. Per germline, CDR1 SGHNT and CDR2 YYREEE (reference sequence). Trimming took off 0 bases at V and 4 bases at J, with 13 bases between the two ends. This CDR3 is 16 amino acids long. The CDR3 region has the DNA TGTGCCAGCAGCTTGGACATTGAGGAGATCACCGGGGAGCTGTTTTTT. It yields the protein CASSLDIEEITGELFF.

This clonotype appeared many times. The V call is TRBV20-1, the J call TRBJ1-3; D not resolved. Germline assignment: CDR1 DFQATT and CDR2 SNEGSKA (reference sequence). The ends were cut back, 4 bases at V and 0 bases at J, with 7 bases in the middle. The length of the CDR3 is 13 residues. In DNA form, the CDR3 reads TGCAGTGCTACCAGGCACTCTGGAAACACCATATATTTT. It codes for CSATRHSGNTIYF.

As DNA, the CDR3 is TGCAGCGTTTCAAACAGGGAGTTGGTCGTCAGGACAGATACGCAGTATTTT. Protein: CSVSNRELVVRTDTQYF. The V gene is TRBV29-1, the J gene TRBJ2-3; D perhaps matches TRBD1 (6 bases). CDR3 length equals 17 residues. The V end was cut by 5 bases, the J end by 3 bases, with 24 bases between. Per germline, CDR1 SQVTM and CDR2 ANQGSEA.

The chain carries TRBV29-1 and TRBJ2-2, with D tentatively TRBD1 or TRBD2 (6 bases each). This CDR3 comprises 15 residues. Germline V gene lookup returns CDR1 SQVTM and CDR2 ANQGSEA. Trimming took off 5 bases at V and 7 bases at J, with 20 bases between the two ends. The DNA for the CDR3 is TGCAGCGTTTCCATGGAGGGGGGCCTGGGCGGGGAGCTGTTTTTT. Protein: CSVSMEGGLGGELFF.

The chain has TRBV6-5 and TRBJ2-7; no definite D call. V lost 5 bases to trimming and J lost 5 bases, with 10 bases between them. Germline V gives CDR1 MNHEY, CDR2 SVGAGI. The CDR3 loop spans 12 amino acids. CDR3 protein: CASSEQLHEQYF. As DNA, the CDR3 is TGTGCCAGCAGTGAACAATTGCACGAGCAGTACTTC.

Note on this clonotype: One end of the junction does not line up with germline, which may come from a read error. The rearrangement links TRBV12-3 or TRBV12-4 to TRBJ2-5; possibly TRBD1 for D (6 bases). This CDR3 is 18 amino acids long. CDR3 coding DNA: TGTGCCATCAGTGAAGTCTTTGGAACAGGGAGTAGTAAAGAGACCCAGTACTTC. Amino acids: CAISEVFGTGSSKETQYF.

This clonotype was recorded a few times. The V call is TRBV2, the J call TRBJ1-2; D is possibly TRBD1 (6 bases). CDR3 length: 16 amino acids. Germline loops: CDR1 SNHLY, CDR2 FYNNEI. V was shortened by 6 bases and J by 6 bases, with 23 bases between the two germline ends. CDR3: CASRKTTSGTWDGYTF. The CDR3 nucleotides are TGTGCCAGCAGAAAGACCACTTCCGGGACATGGGATGGCTACACCTTC.

This clonotype was recorded at least ten times. V and J are TRBV7-4 and TRBJ2-7; 9 bases fit TRBD1. This CDR3 is built from 16 residues. The trim removed 3 bases at V and 7 bases at J, leaving 13 bases unmatched. Germline loops: CDR1 SGHVT, CDR2 SQSDAQ. The CDR3 region has the DNA TGTGCCAGCAGCTTCCCACAGGGGGCACCCTCTGAGGAGCAGTACTTC. Encoded protein: CASSFPQGAPSEEQYF. Full variable domain (missing parts from reference TRBV7-4 and TRBJ2-7): GAGVSQSPRYKVAKRGRDVALRCDSISGHVTLYWYRQTLGQGSEVLTYSQSDAQRDKSGRPSGRFSAERPERSVSTLKIQRTEQGDSAVYLCASSFPQGAPSEEQYFGPGTRLTVT.

The V call is TRBV15, the J call TRBJ2-6, with TRBD1 as a possible D gene (5 bases). The CDR3 has 18 residues. Germline lookup yields CDR1 LNHNV and CDR2 YYDKDF (reference sequence). V was shortened by 1 base and J by 0 bases, with 13 bases between the two germline ends. The CDR3 is CATSRVAGPISGANVLTF. As DNA, the CDR3 is TGTGCCACCAGCAGAGTTGCAGGGCCAATCTCTGGGGCCAACGTCCTGACTTTC.

The chain is built from TRBV7-8 and TRBJ1-5; 10 nucleotides match TRBD1. CDR3 length equals 15 residues. J was trimmed by 6 bases and V by 5 bases; bases with no gene match: 7. From germline, CDR1 is SGHVS and CDR2 FQNEAQ. CDR3 loop: CASSPRTGGSQPQHF. CDR3 coding DNA: TGTGCCAGCAGCCCGAGGACAGGGGGGAGTCAGCCCCAGCATTTT.

This clonotype was counted between two and nine times. This rearrangement joins TRBV5-1 to TRBJ1-1, with D unclear. V was trimmed by 1 base and J by 1 base, leaving 8 bases between them. CDR1 is SGHRS and CDR2 is YFSETQ in the germline V gene. The CDR3 runs 14 residues. CDR3 sequence reads: CASSLSSPNTEAFF. The CDR3 DNA follows: TGCGCCAGCAGCTTGAGCTCCCCGAACACTGAAGCTTTCTTT.

The J gene is TRBJ2-7, the V gene TRBV29-1; 9 bases match TRBD1. This CDR3 spans 13 amino acids. V trimming: 1 base; J trimming: 4 bases; junction bases outside the gene matches: 2. The V gene's germline CDR1 is SQVTM and CDR2 ANQGSEA. In DNA form, the CDR3 reads TGCAGCGTTGAAGGGGGACAGGGTTACGAGCAGTACTTC. Its translation: CSVEGGQGYEQYF.

This clonotype was picked up one time. The chain recombines TRBV15 with TRBJ1-2, with D uncertain. Germline V gives CDR1 LNHNV, CDR2 YYDKDF (reference sequence). The CDR3 contains 14 residues. The CDR3 region is CAPDPVRANYGYTF. CDR3 nucleotides: TGTGCGCCAGACCCGGTCAGAGCTAACTATGGCTACACCTTC.

This clonotype appeared many times. CDR3 residues: CASREQGKGPYEQYF. DNA for the CDR3: TGTGCCAGCAGGGAACAGGGGAAAGGGCCCTACGAGCAGTACTTC. The chain has TRBV25-1 and TRBJ2-7; 7 bases line up with TRBD1. This CDR3 spans 15 amino acids. The germline V gene encodes CDR1 MGHDK and CDR2 SYGVNS. V gave up 6 bases and J gave up 2 bases; unmatched junction bases: 10.

This clonotype appeared a few times. V usage is TRBV12-3 or TRBV12-4 and J usage is TRBJ2-5; 9 bases line up with TRBD2. The CDR3 is 17 amino acids. Trimming cost V 6 bases and J 5 bases; bases outside gene matches: 16. The CDR3, as DNA: TGTGCCAGCAGCCTAGCGGTGGGAGGCGGGAGGGCGGAGACCCAGTACTTC. Translating gives CASSLAVGGGRAETQYF.